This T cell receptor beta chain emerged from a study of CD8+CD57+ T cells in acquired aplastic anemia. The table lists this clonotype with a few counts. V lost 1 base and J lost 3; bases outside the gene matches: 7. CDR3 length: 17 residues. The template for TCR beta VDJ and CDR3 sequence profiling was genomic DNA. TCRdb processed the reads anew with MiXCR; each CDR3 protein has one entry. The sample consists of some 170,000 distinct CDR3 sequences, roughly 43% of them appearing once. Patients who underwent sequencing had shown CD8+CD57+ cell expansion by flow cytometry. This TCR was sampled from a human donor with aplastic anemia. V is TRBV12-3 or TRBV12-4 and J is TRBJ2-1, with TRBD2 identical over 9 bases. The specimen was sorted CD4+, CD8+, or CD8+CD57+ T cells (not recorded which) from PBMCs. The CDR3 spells CASSLVGGGAVYNEQFF. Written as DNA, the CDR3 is TGTGCCAGCAGTTTAGTCGGCGGGGGGGCGGTCTACAATGAGCAGTTCTTC.